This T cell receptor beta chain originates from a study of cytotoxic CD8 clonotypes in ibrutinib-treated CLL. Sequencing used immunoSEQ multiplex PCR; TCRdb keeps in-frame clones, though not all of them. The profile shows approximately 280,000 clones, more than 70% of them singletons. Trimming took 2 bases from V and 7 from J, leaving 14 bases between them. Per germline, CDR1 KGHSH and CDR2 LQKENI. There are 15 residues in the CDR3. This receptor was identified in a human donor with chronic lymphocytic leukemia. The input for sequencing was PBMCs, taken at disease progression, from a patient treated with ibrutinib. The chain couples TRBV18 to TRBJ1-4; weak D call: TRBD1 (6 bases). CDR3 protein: CASSPSGAEGEKLFF. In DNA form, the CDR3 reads TGTGCCAGCTCACCATCGGGGGCGGAAGGTGAAAAACTGTTTTTT.